Following are 7 T cell receptor beta chains from one sample sequenced in a study of breast tumors, draining lymph nodes, adjacent tissues (TCRdb year 2016). The method was multiplex PCR. This sample was sequenced with an Illumina HiSeq 2000. The public reads were reprocessed in TCRdb via fastp at Q25 and MiXCR, keeping in-frame beta chains. A single entry per CDR3 protein holds the most common genes and DNA from its merged rows. The sample yields 200,000 to 300,000 distinct CDR3 sequences; over 30% were counted once. The ten largest make up about 1.2% of the sample. Lymph node samples were obtained from the axillary draining lymph nodes of breast cancer patients. Sequencing was performed on axillary lymph node tissue. The receptors shown here come from a female donor with breast cancer. Some clones in this sample may be carry-over from other donors' samples.

The CDR3 bases are TGTGCCAGCAGTTCGGGACTAGCGGGAAGCGAGCAGTACTTC. This translates into CASSSGLAGSEQYF. The chain carries TRBV14 and TRBJ2-7; TRBD2 matches 13 bases. This CDR3 region has 14 residues. CDR1 is SGHDN and CDR2 is FVKESK in the germline V gene. V gave up 6 bases and J gave up 6 bases; unmatched junction bases: 5.

This clonotype came up many times. The chain combines TRBV6-1 with TRBJ1-2; D is possibly TRBD1 (5 bases). The CDR3 consists of 13 residues. Per the germline V gene, CDR1 is MNHNS and CDR2 is SASEGT. The V and J ends lost 8 bases and 3 bases respectively, with 13 bases between them. CDR3 coding DNA: TGTGCCAGCGGAGACAGTGAGGACTATGGCTACACCTTC. It specifies CASGDSEDYGYTF.

This clonotype turned up a few times. J is TRBJ2-3 and V is TRBV27; TRBD2 matches 7 bases. The CDR3 is made up of 15 amino acids. Unmatched junction bases numbered 13, after V lost 6 bases and J lost 7 bases. CDR1 is MNHEY, CDR2 SMNVEV, per germline (reference sequence). CDR3 residues: CASRMSGVLMNTQYF. In DNA, the CDR3 is TGTGCCAGCAGGATGAGCGGGGTGCTCATGAATACGCAGTATTTT.

This clonotype was seen at least ten times. V usage is TRBV5-6 and J usage is TRBJ2-7; 13 nucleotides agree with TRBD2. Trimming took 6 bases from V and 12 from J; bases not matched to a gene: 12. The germline V gene encodes CDR1 SGHDT and CDR2 YYEEEE. The length of the CDR3 is 14 residues. The CDR3 bases are TGTGCCAGCACCGCCGGGACTAGCGGGAATCTCGGGTACTTC. This translates into CASTAGTSGNLGYF.

Concerning this clonotype: Relative to the germline gene, one junction end is altered; a read error may explain this. V usage is TRBV19 and J usage is TRBJ2-6; D might be TRBD1 (5 bases). Germline CDR1 LNHDA, CDR2 SQIVND (reference sequence). This CDR3 has 16 residues. CDR3 sequence reads: CASSNIIQSGANVPTF. For the CDR3, the DNA is TGTGCCAGTAGTAATATCATACAGTCTGGGGCCAACGTCCCGACTTTC.

The J gene is TRBJ1-2, the V gene TRBV12-3 or TRBV12-4; TRBD1 agrees at 9 bases. This CDR3 comprises 16 residues. With V trimmed by 8 bases and J by 9 bases, 19 bases remained unmatched. Here the CDR3 DNA reads TGTGCCAGCCGGAAAGGAGGGGGACAGGGACTGGGGAGCTACACCTTC. Its protein product is CASRKGGGQGLGSYTF.

Ten or more counts support this clonotype. The J gene is TRBJ2-4, the V gene TRBV15, with D perhaps TRBD2 (5 bases). Germline V gives CDR1 LNHNV, CDR2 YYDKDF (reference sequence). With 2 bases removed from V and 8 bases from J, the gap between germline ends came to 10 bases. The CDR3 is made up of 13 amino acids. The CDR3, as DNA: TGTGCCACCAGCAGACTGAGGGTCGACATTCAGTACTTC. Encoded protein: CATSRLRVDIQYF.